Presented here are 27 T cell receptor beta chains from one specimen sequenced in a study of T cells in Graves' hyperthyroidism and ophthalmopathy. RNA transcripts gave rise to amplified TCR beta CDR3 regions. A set of HTBI primers served as the primers for a first-round RT-PCR of the TCR CDR3. TCRdb ran MiXCR on the multiplex PCR reads and lists one entry per CDR3 protein. Seen here are about 700,000 distinct CDR3 sequences, about 14% observed once, and the top ten hold 10%. Material for sequencing was blood. The receptors come from a woman aged 18-29 years with Graves' hyperthyroidism.

The V gene is TRBV7-9, the J gene TRBJ1-5, with D possibly TRBD1 on 6 matching bases. Germline CDR1 and CDR2: SEHNR and FQNEAQ (reference sequence). The V end was cut by 1 base, the J end by 3 bases, with 16 bases between. The CDR3 is made up of 17 amino acids. The CDR3 region is CASSLVGTGNPNQPQHF. In DNA form, the CDR3 reads TGTGCCAGCAGCTTAGTCGGCACAGGGAACCCCAATCAGCCCCAGCATTTT.

The table lists this clonotype with a few counts. The chain couples TRBV4-1 to TRBJ2-3, with 8 nucleotides matching TRBD2. The CDR3 consists of 15 residues. CDR1 MGHRA and CDR2 YSYEKL come from the germline V gene. The V segment lost 4 bases and the J segment 6 bases; nucleotides outside the gene matches: 9. The CDR3 sequence: CASSRDGRAPDTQYF. The CDR3, as DNA: TGCGCCAGCAGCCGGGACGGGAGGGCCCCGGATACGCAGTATTTT.

The table lists this clonotype with many counts. The rearrangement links TRBV2 to TRBJ2-3, with D tentatively TRBD1 (5 bases). The CDR3 extends over 14 amino acids. V was cut by 6 bases and J by 5 bases, with 15 bases left in between. In germline, CDR1 is SNHLY, CDR2 FYNNEI. CDR3 amino acids: CASSPNRDRDTQYF. CDR3 in DNA: TGTGCCAGCAGCCCCAACCGAGACAGAGATACGCAGTATTTT.

Many counts were recorded for this clonotype. The chain employs TRBV20-1 and TRBJ2-7; D uncertain. Germline assignment: CDR1 DFQATT and CDR2 SNEGSKA (reference sequence). Trimming cost V 6 bases and J 6 bases, with 15 bases left between them. This CDR3 is built from 12 residues. In nucleotides, the CDR3 is TGCAGTGCCGAGGCTGGGCAGTTCGAGCAGTACTTC. It encodes CSAEAGQFEQYF.

The chain has TRBV19 and TRBJ2-1; 14 bases are shared with TRBD2. This CDR3 region has 15 residues. J lost 2 bases, V lost 6 bases, and 0 bases had no gene match. Germline CDR1 is LNHDA and CDR2 is SQIVND (reference sequence). The CDR3 coding sequence is TGTGCCAGTAGGGGACTAGCGGGAGCCTACAATGAGCAGTTCTTC. This sequence encodes CASRGLAGAYNEQFF.

This clonotype was counted a few times. This may be a read error: a much more frequent sequence differs by one nucleotide. This rearrangement joins TRBV2 to TRBJ2-7, with D perhaps matching TRBD1 or TRBD2 (5 bases each). Germline V gives CDR1 SNHLY, CDR2 FYNNEI. The V gene lost 5 bases and the J gene lost 2 bases, with 10 bases spanning the gap. The CDR3 length is 13 residues. The CDR3 loop reads CASSRGLPYEQYF. CDR3 DNA sequence: TGTGCCAGCAGTCGGGGCTTACCCTACGAGCAGTACTTC.

This clonotype was detected ten times or more. V gene TRBV20-1 combines with J gene TRBJ2-1; TRBD2 aligns across 10 bases. The germline CDR1 and CDR2 sequences are DFQATT and SNEGSKA (reference sequence). J was trimmed by 12 bases and V by 6 bases; bases with no gene match: 23. The CDR3 runs 17 residues. The CDR3 spells CSAVRAGGPAVGSSQFF. The CDR3 coding sequence is TGCAGTGCCGTGCGAGCGGGAGGGCCGGCTGTCGGATCATCGCAGTTCTTC.

This clonotype has a count of ten or more. The V call is TRBV3-1, the J call TRBJ2-3; the match to TRBD2 covers 9 bases. Germline V gives CDR1 LGHDT, CDR2 YNNKEL (reference sequence). The CDR3 runs to 17 residues. Unmatched junction bases numbered 7, after V lost 0 bases and J lost 3 bases. The CDR3 spells CASSQEAGLALTDTQYF. The CDR3 DNA reads TGTGCCAGCAGCCAAGAGGCGGGACTAGCCCTAACAGATACGCAGTATTTT.

The V gene is TRBV20-1, the J gene TRBJ2-7; 9 bases are a match to TRBD2. V dropped 0 bases and J dropped 2; count of bases not matched to a gene: 5. Germline V gene lookup returns CDR1 DFQATT and CDR2 SNEGSKA (reference sequence). CDR3 length equals 15 residues. This CDR3 is CSARDTGTSPYEQYF. The CDR3 DNA sequence: TGCAGTGCTAGAGACACCGGGACTAGCCCCTACGAGCAGTACTTC.

This rearrangement joins TRBV5-5 to TRBJ2-7, with 12 bases matching TRBD1. The trim removed 0 bases at V and 3 bases at J, leaving 4 bases unmatched. This CDR3 comprises 16 residues. The germline CDR1 and CDR2 sequences are SGHKS and YYEKEE (reference sequence). CDR3 in amino acids: CASSLAGTGGLYEQYF. The CDR3 DNA reads as TGTGCCAGCAGCTTGGCAGGGACAGGGGGCCTCTACGAGCAGTACTTC.

The V call is TRBV10-3, the J call TRBJ2-1; perhaps D is TRBD1 or TRBD2 (6 bases each). Deletions cut 7 bases from V and 6 bases from J, with 10 bases between. The germline CDR1 and CDR2 sequences are ENHRY and SYGVKD. The CDR3 has 12 amino acids. The DNA for the CDR3 is TGTGCCATCACCAGGGGAGGCAATGAGCAGTTCTTC. It translates to CAITRGGNEQFF.

The rearrangement uses TRBV29-1 and TRBJ2-1, with D perhaps matching TRBD1 (5 bases). Trimming took off 4 bases at V and 6 bases at J, with 16 bases between the two ends. The germline CDR1 and CDR2 sequences are SQVTM and ANQGSEA. The CDR3 has 14 residues. The CDR3 spells CSVARQGMGNEQFF. The DNA of the CDR3 is TGCAGCGTTGCCCGGCAGGGAATGGGCAATGAGCAGTTCTTC.

This clonotype came up a few times. A much larger clone differs by one base, so this may be a read error. This sequence joins TRBV20-1 and TRBJ2-3, with D maybe TRBD2 (6 bases). This CDR3 is 15 amino acids long. V lost 5 bases, J lost 1 base, and 16 bases lay in between. Germline V gives CDR1 DFQATT, CDR2 SNEGSKA (reference sequence). The CDR3 DNA reads as TGCAGTGCTGGCTCGACTTGGGGGGGCACAGATACGCAGTATTTT. Protein product: CSAGSTWGGTDTQYF.

The chain joins TRBV7-9 to TRBJ2-7, with 11 bases aligning to TRBD1. This CDR3 is 17 amino acids long. Trimming took 3 bases from V and 9 from J; bases not matched to a gene: 16. CDR1 and CDR2 from the germline V gene are SEHNR and FQNEAQ (reference sequence). In nucleotides, the CDR3 is TGTGCCAGCAGCTTCTTAATCGGGTCCGGACAGGGGGCCGTGCAGTACTTC. Its protein is CASSFLIGSGQGAVQYF.

This clonotype was seen a few times. The chain uses TRBV27 and TRBJ1-5, with 7 bases fitting TRBD1. The CDR3 sequence is 15 residues long. CDR1 is MNHEY, CDR2 SMNVEV, per germline (reference sequence). V dropped 4 bases and J dropped 0; count of bases not matched to a gene: 3. CDR3 sequence: CASSSQGISNQPQHF. Here the CDR3 DNA reads TGTGCCAGCAGTTCACAGGGGATTAGCAATCAGCCCCAGCATTTT.

As DNA, the CDR3 is TGCGCCAGCAGCCTTACGAAAGGGAGCGGAAACACCATATATTTT. Its protein is CASSLTKGSGNTIYF. The rearrangement joins TRBV4-3 to TRBJ1-3; D is unresolved. This CDR3 is built from 15 residues. Germline-derived CDR1 and CDR2 are LGHNA and YSLEER. Trimming removed 4 bases at V and 4 bases at J, with 14 bases between.

CDR3 amino acids: CASSLGTGARNEKLFF. CDR3 in DNA: TGTGCCAGTAGTTTGGGGACAGGGGCCCGTAATGAAAAACTGTTTTTT. V usage is TRBV19 and J usage is TRBJ1-4; 10 bases agree with TRBD1. The trim removed 5 bases at V and 4 bases at J, leaving 7 bases unmatched. The CDR3 loop spans 16 amino acids. In germline, CDR1 is LNHDA, CDR2 SQIVND (reference sequence).

This clonotype has at least ten counts. CDR3 amino acids: CASSLALLGKDSLSNSYNEQFF. CDR3 DNA sequence: TGTGCCAGCAGCTTAGCGTTGCTGGGTAAGGACAGCCTATCTAACTCCTACAATGAGCAGTTCTTC. The chain joins TRBV7-8 to TRBJ2-1, with D possibly TRBD1 on 6 matching bases. Germline values: CDR1 SGHVS, CDR2 FQNEAQ. The CDR3 spans 22 residues. V gave up 0 bases and J gave up 0 bases, with 27 bases separating them. The variable domain in full, completed from reference TRBV7-8 and TRBJ2-1, reads GAGVSQSPRYKVAKRGQDVALRCDPISGHVSLFWYQQALGQGPEFLTYFQNEAQLDKSGLPSDRFFAERPEGSVSTLKIQRTQQEDSAVYLCASSLALLGKDSLSNSYNEQFFGPGTRLTVL.

The chain joins TRBV27 to TRBJ2-2; 10 nucleotides agree with TRBD2. Trimming cost V 6 bases and J 3 bases; bases outside gene matches: 4. This CDR3 region has 15 residues. Germline V gene data show CDR1 as MNHEY and CDR2 as SMNVEV (reference sequence). The chain's CDR3 is CASRGSGRYTGELFF. In DNA form, the CDR3 reads TGTGCCAGCAGAGGTAGCGGGAGGTACACCGGGGAGCTGTTTTTT.

The rearrangement links TRBV29-1 to TRBJ2-5; D may be TRBD2 (6 bases). V lost 7 bases and J lost 2, with 11 bases in between. This CDR3 contains 12 residues. Per the germline V gene, CDR1 is SQVTM and CDR2 is ANQGSEA. The chain's CDR3 is CSAMGGQETQYF. CDR3 nucleotide sequence: TGCAGCGCAATGGGGGGTCAAGAGACCCAGTACTTC.

This clonotype came up a few times. A much larger clone lies a single base off, so this may be a read error. J is TRBJ2-7 and V is TRBV10-3; D is perhaps TRBD2 (5 bases). Germline assignment: CDR1 ENHRY and CDR2 SYGVKD. This CDR3 spans 13 amino acids. The CDR3 coding sequence is TGTACCATCAGTGAGGGCGATGCCTACGAGCAGTACTTC. Amino acids: CTISEGDAYEQYF.

This clonotype has a count of ten or more. The chain couples TRBV2 to TRBJ1-1, with D unclear. The ends were cut back, 6 bases at V and 0 bases at J, with 23 bases in the middle. Germline V gene lookup returns CDR1 SNHLY and CDR2 FYNNEI. The CDR3 consists of 18 residues. The CDR3 bases are TGTGCCAGCAGCCTGGGCCTAGGGTCCTACGTGGTGAACACTGAAGCTTTCTTT. It codes for CASSLGLGSYVVNTEAFF.

Only a few counts were recorded for this clonotype. The chain recombines TRBV11-3 with TRBJ2-4; D possibly matches TRBD1 or TRBD2 (5 bases each). CDR1 and CDR2 from the germline V gene are SGHNT and YENEEA. V gave up 1 base and J gave up 11 bases, with 15 bases separating them. The CDR3 length is 14 residues. The CDR3 coding sequence is TGTGCCAGCAGCTTAGGGGACGGTGTCTTGTTTCAGTACTTC. It is translated as CASSLGDGVLFQYF.

This clonotype has a count of ten or more. The chain has TRBV28 and TRBJ1-2; D is undetermined. This CDR3 contains 13 residues. With 8 bases removed from V and 0 bases from J, the gap between germline ends came to 10 bases. Germline CDR1 is MDHEN and CDR2 is SYDVKM. CDR3 loop: CASSEDANYGYTF. As DNA, the CDR3 is TGTGCCAGCTCTGAGGACGCTAACTATGGCTACACCTTC.

This clonotype turned up a few times. A much larger clone differs from this one at a single base, so this may be a read error. In nucleotides, the CDR3 is TGTGCCAGCAGTCTTACGGGGGCAGGGAAGAGCTCCTACAATGAGCAGTACTTC. Its protein product is CASSLTGAGKSSYNEQYF. The chain links TRBV7-6 to TRBJ2-1, with D possibly called TRBD1 or TRBD2 (6 bases each). The J call may be wrong; the DNA end is better matched by TRBJ2-7. The CDR3 contains 18 residues. Germline V gene sequence: CDR1 SGHVS, CDR2 FNYEAQ.

This clonotype was observed a handful of times. The genes are TRBV4-1 and TRBJ1-2; no clear D. The CDR3 covers 15 residues. V gave up 1 base and J gave up 2 bases, with 11 bases separating them. The germline gives CDR1 MGHRA, CDR2 YSYEKL. CDR3 in amino acids: CASSQVGSGNYGYTF. The CDR3 DNA reads as TGCGCCAGCAGCCAAGTCGGATCCGGGAACTATGGCTACACCTTC.

The chain is built from TRBV12-3 or TRBV12-4 and TRBJ1-4, with 10 bases aligning to TRBD1. Germline trimming cut 5 bases from V and 6 bases from J; bases unmatched to any gene: 6. This CDR3 comprises 15 residues. The CDR3 DNA follows: TGTGCCAGCAGTCCGCGGACAGGGGGGTATGAAAAACTGTTTTTT. Translating it yields CASSPRTGGYEKLFF.